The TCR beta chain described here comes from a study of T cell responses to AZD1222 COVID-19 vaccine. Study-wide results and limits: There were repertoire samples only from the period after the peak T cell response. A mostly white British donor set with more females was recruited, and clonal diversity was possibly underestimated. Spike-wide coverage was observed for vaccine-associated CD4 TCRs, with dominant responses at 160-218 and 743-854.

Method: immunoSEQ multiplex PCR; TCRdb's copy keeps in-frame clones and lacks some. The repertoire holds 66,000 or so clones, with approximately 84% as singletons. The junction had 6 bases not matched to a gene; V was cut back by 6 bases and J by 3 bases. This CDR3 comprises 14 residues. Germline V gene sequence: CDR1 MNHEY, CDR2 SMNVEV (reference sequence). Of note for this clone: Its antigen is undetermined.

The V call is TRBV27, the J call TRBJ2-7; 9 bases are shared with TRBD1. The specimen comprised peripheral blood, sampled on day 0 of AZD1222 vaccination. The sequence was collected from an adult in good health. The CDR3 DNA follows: TGTGCCAGCAGCCCCGGGACAGGGAACTACGAGCAGTACTTC. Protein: CASSPGTGNYEQYF.